By proportion, the clone carrying this T cell receptor beta chain is medium-sized. Its antigen remains unidentified. The sample belongs to a study of neoadjuvant anti-PD-1 for oral cavity cancer. As for time point: after neoadjuvant nivolumab, at surgical resection. These oral cavity squamous cell carcinomas were HPV-negative and locally advanced. Findings and caveats of the study: Post-nivolumab, blood T cell clonality was significantly elevated in non-responders.

The CDR3 has 15 amino acids. Germline CDR1 and CDR2: MNHEY and SMNVEV (reference sequence). V was clipped by 7 bases and J by 1 base; unmatched bases: 8. Here immunoSEQ multiplex PCR was the method, and the copy in TCRdb shows in-frame clones only, minus some. The profile shows 68,000 or so clones, around 84% of them singletons. The chain recombines TRBV27 with TRBJ2-7; 9 bases fit TRBD1. The receptor was derived from a person between 40 and 79 years old with oral cavity squamous cell carcinoma. The specimen comprised PBMCs, sampled after nivolumab (anti-PD-1) treatment. The CDR3 here is CASIAGQGRSYEQYF. The CDR3 nucleotides read TGTGCCAGCATTGCCGGACAGGGGCGATCCTACGAGCAGTACTTC.